The present T cell receptor beta chain was sequenced within a study of blood T cell repertoires in COVID-19. Study-wide context: Acute and convalescent COVID-19 specimens originated in the United States, Italy and Spain. PBMCs, B-cell-depleted T cells, or T cells were the source of the cDNA or gDNA that made up the material.

This CDR3 is 14 amino acids long. V gave up 2 bases and J gave up 3 bases, with 8 bases separating them. Germline CDR1 is SGDLS and CDR2 is YYNGEE. This clone showed up just once. Study processing details: Estimation of nucleated cell counts relied on the amplification of reference gene primers. Clones were read by immunoSEQ multiplex PCR, and TCRdb kept only the in-frame ones, dropping some. That table gives V, J and clone size, and the DNA gave D and trimming. The sample lists about 58,000 clones; roughly 86% were seen once. This sequence was found in a woman aged 45 to 65 with active or convalescent COVID-19. The chain has TRBV9 and TRBJ2-2; TRBD1 might be the D (5 bases). Sequencing used peripheral blood. The CDR3 DNA reads TGTGCCAGCAGCGTCGACAGCCACACCGGGGAGCTGTTTTTT. Translated, it gives CASSVDSHTGELFF. Drawing the rest from reference TRBV9 and TRBJ2-2, the complete variable domain is DSGVTQTPKHLITATGQRVTLRCSPRSGDLSVYWYQQSLDQGLQFLIQYYNGEERAKGNILERFSAQQFPDLHSELNLSSLELGDSALYFCASSVDSHTGELFFGEGSRLTVL.